This section outlines one T cell receptor beta chain sequence together with its context. The data are from a study of blood T cell repertoires in COVID-19. Looking at the study overall: The origin of the acute and convalescent COVID-19 samples was the United States, Italy and Spain. In each case, the material was cDNA or gDNA derived from T cells, B-cell-depleted T cells, or PBMCs.

Profiled with immunoSEQ multiplex PCR; TCRdb holds only in-frame clones, not every one. Seen here are 20,000 to 25,000 clones, approximately 88% observed once, and the top ten hold about 2.9%. The CDR3 spans 14 residues. V lost 4 bases to trimming and J lost 1 base, with 12 bases between them. Per germline, CDR1 SGHKS and CDR2 YYEKEE (reference sequence). This receptor was taken from a man aged 35-49 years with acute or convalescent COVID-19. Sequenced material: peripheral blood. The chain joins TRBV5-5 to TRBJ2-7, with D perhaps matching TRBD1 (5 bases). CDR3 region: CASSTQDSSYEQYF. For the CDR3, the DNA is TGTGCCAGCAGCACACAAGACAGTTCCTACGAGCAGTACTTC.